These T cell receptor beta chains were read from a single sample in a study of blood T cell repertoires in COVID-19. Using immunoSEQ multiplex PCR, the repertoire was profiled, and TCRdb retains in-frame clones only, with some absent. The repertoire holds fewer than 400,000 clones, with approximately 87% as singletons. Specimen: PBMCs or T cells enriched from blood (not recorded which). These receptors all stem from a woman aged 50 to 60 who had recovered from COVID-19. Both conserved end residues are part of each CDR3. Each record gives: D gene, V gene, clone size, J gene, CDR3 protein, CDR3 DNA. D genes are given only for firm matches. Clone size, where shown, is once, few, many, or a class for clones that have expanded.

.	TRBV29-1	.	TRBJ1-1	CSSGNTEAFF	TGCAGCTCAGGGAACACTGAAGCTTTCTTT
TRBD1	TRBV5-6	.	TRBJ2-7	CASSFRTGNLFSYEQYF	TGTGCCAGCAGCTTTAGGACAGGGAATTTGTTCTCCTACGAGCAGTACTTC
.	TRBV5-5	.	TRBJ1-3	CASSWAGDSGNTIYF	TGTGCCAGCAGCTGGGCGGGCGATTCGGGAAACACCATATATTTT
TRBD1	TRBV5-1	.	TRBJ1-1	CASSEDRANTEAFF	TGCGCCAGCAGCGAGGACAGGGCGAACACTGAAGCTTTCTTT
.	TRBV29-1	.	TRBJ2-7	CSVSPPGKLKQYF	TGCAGCGTTTCTCCGCCGGGGAAGTTAAAGCAGTACTTC
.	TRBV7-9	.	TRBJ1-2	CASSPVDMSWDYGYTF	TGTGCCAGCAGCCCGGTAGACATGTCCTGGGACTATGGCTACACCTTC
TRBD1	TRBV27	.	TRBJ1-6	CASSFGTGNNSPLHF	TGTGCCAGCAGTTTCGGGACAGGGAATAATTCACCCCTCCACTTT
TRBD1	TRBV28	.	TRBJ1-4	CASSFFQDRAVEKLFF	TGTGCCAGCAGTTTTTTCCAGGACAGGGCGGTTGAAAAACTGTTTTTT
.	TRBV30	.	TRBJ1-5	CAWSLRSDQPQHF	TGTGCCTGGAGTTTGAGGTCGGATCAGCCCCAGCATTTT
.	TRBV3-1/TRBV3-2	few	TRBJ1-3	CASSQAPTASSGNTIYF	TGTGCCAGCAGCCAAGCCCCGACAGCTTCGTCTGGAAACACCATATATTTT
.	TRBV28	.	TRBJ1-2	CASRGVYGYTF	TGTGCCAGCAGGGGAGTTTATGGCTACACCTTC
.	TRBV7-2	.	TRBJ2-7	CASSWARLRGVDGSYEQYF	TGTGCCAGCAGCTGGGCGCGATTACGCGGGGTGGATGGCTCCTACGAGCAGTACTTC
.	TRBV19	.	TRBJ2-1	CASSRETTGLRIF	TGTGCCAGTAGTAGGGAAACCACAGGGCTTAGGATCTTC
TRBD2	TRBV30	.	TRBJ2-1	CAWSGAGGLRNEQFF	TGTGCCTGGAGTGGGGCGGGGGGGCTAAGGAATGAGCAGTTCTTC
.	TRBV2	.	TRBJ1-1	CASRSSQVNTEAFF	TGTGCCAGCAGGAGTTCACAGGTCAACACTGAAGCTTTCTTT
.	TRBV28	few	TRBJ1-1	CAGKTDLNTEAFF	TGTGCCGGAAAGACGGACTTGAACACTGAAGCTTTCTTT
TRBD1	TRBV7-8	.	TRBJ1-3	CASSLRTGGSGNTIYF	TGTGCCAGCAGCCTCCGAACAGGGGGCTCTGGAAACACCATATATTTT
.	TRBV6-4	.	TRBJ1-6	CASSADIHSPLHF	TGTGCCAGCAGTGCGGACATACATTCACCCCTCCACTTT
TRBD1	TRBV5-5	.	TRBJ1-2	CASSVDRIYLDRGGYTF	TGTGCCAGCAGCGTGGACAGGATATACCTCGATCGGGGGGGCTACACCTTC